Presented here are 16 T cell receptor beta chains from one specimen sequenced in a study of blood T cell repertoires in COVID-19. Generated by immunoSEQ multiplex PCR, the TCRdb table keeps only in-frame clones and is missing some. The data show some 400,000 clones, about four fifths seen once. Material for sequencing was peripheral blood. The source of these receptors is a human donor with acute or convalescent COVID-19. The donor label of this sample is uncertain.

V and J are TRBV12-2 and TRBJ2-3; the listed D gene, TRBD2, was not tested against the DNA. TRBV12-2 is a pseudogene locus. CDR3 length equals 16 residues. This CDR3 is CASRLAWEGGTDTQYF. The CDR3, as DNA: TGTGCAAGTCGCTTAGCTTGGGAGGGTGGCACAGATACGCAGTATTTT.

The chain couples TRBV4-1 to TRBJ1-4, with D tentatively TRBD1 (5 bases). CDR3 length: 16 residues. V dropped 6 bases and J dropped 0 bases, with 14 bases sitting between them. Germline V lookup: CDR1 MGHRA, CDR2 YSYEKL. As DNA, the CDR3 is TGCGCCAGCAGTCCGGCAACAGGCACAACTAATGAAAAACTGTTTTTT. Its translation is CASSPATGTTNEKLFF.

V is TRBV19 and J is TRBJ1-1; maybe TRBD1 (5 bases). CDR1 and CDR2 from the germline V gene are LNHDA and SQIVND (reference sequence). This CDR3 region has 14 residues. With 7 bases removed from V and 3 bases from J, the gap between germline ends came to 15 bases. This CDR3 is CASNSGPGDTEAFF. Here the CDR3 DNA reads TGTGCCAGTAACAGCGGCCCGGGGGACACTGAAGCTTTCTTT.

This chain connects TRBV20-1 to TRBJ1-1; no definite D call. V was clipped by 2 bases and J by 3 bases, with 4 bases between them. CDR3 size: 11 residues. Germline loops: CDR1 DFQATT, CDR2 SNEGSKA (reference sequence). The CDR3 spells CSARFDTEAFF. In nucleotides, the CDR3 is TGCAGTGCTAGATTCGACACTGAAGCTTTCTTT.

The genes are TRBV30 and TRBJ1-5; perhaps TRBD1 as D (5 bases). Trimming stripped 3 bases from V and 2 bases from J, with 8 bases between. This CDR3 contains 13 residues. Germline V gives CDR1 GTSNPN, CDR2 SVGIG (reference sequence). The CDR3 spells CAWSEGGNQPQHF. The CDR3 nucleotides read TGTGCCTGGAGCGAAGGGGGCAATCAGCCCCAGCATTTT.

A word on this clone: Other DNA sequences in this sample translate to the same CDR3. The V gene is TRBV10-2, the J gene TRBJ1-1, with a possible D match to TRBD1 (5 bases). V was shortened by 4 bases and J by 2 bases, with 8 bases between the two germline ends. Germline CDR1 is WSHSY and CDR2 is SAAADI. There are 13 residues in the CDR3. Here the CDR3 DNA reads TGCGCCAGCAGTGGGCAGGGTAACACTGAAGCTTTCTTT. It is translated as CASSGQGNTEAFF.

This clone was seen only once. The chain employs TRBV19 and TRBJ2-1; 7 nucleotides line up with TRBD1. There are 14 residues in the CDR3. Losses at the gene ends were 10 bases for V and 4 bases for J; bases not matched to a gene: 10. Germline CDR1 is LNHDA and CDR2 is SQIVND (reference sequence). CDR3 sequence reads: CATQGDRSYNEQFF. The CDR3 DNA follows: TGTGCCACCCAAGGGGACAGATCATACAATGAGCAGTTCTTC.

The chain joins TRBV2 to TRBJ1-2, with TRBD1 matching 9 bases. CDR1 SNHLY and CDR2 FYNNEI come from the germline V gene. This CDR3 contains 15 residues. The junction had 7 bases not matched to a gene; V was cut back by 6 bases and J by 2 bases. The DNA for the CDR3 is TGTGCCAGCAGGGCTCCGGGACAGGGAAACTATGGCTACACCTTC. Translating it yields CASRAPGQGNYGYTF.

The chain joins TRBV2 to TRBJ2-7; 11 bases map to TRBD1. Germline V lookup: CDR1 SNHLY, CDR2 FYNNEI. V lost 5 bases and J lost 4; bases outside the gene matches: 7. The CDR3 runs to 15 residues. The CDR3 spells CASSYGTGGPYEQYF. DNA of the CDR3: TGTGCCAGCAGTTACGGGACAGGGGGTCCATACGAGCAGTACTTC.

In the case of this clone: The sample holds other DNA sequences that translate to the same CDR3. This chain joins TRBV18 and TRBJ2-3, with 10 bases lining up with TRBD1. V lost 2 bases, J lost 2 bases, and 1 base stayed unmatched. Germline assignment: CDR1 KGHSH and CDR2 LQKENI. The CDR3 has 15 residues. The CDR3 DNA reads TGTGCCAGCTCACCAGGGACAGGGGCCACAGATACGCAGTATTTT. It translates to CASSPGTGATDTQYF.

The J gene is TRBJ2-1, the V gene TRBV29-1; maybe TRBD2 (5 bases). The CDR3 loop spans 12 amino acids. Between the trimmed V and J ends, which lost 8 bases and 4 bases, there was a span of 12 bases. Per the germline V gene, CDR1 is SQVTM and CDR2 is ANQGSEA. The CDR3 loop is CSLTRGYNEQFF. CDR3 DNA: TGCAGCCTCACACGGGGTTACAATGAGCAGTTCTTC.

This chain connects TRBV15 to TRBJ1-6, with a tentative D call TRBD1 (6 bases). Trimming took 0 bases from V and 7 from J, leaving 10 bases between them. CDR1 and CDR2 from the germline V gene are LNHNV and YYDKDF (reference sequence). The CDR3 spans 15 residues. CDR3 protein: CATSRETGLNSPLHF. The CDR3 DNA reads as TGTGCCACCAGCAGAGAAACAGGGTTGAATTCACCCCTCCACTTT. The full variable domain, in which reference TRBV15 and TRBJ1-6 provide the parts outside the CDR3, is DAMVIQNPRYQVTQFGKPVTLSCSQTLNHNVMYWYQQKSSQAPKLLFHYYDKDFNNEADTPDNFQSRRPNTSFCFLDIRSPGLGDTAMYLCATSRETGLNSPLHFGNGTRLTVT.

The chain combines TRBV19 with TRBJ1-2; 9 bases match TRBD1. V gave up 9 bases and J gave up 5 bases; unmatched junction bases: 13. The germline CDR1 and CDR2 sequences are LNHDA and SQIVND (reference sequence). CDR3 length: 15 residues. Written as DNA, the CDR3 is TGTGCCAGCCGAACTTGGGACAGGGAAGTATATGGCTACACCTTC. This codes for CASRTWDREVYGYTF.

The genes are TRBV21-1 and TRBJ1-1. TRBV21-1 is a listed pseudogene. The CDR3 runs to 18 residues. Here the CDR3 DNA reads TGTGCCAGCAGCAACGCCATAGCCCGACGGAACATGAACACTGAAGCTTTCTTT. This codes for CASSNAIARRNMNTEAFF.

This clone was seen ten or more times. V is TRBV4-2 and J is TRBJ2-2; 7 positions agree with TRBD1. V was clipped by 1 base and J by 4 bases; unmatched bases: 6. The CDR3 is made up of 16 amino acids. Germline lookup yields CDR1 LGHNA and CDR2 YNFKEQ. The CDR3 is CASSQGTGASTGELFF. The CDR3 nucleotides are TGTGCCAGCAGCCAAGGAACAGGGGCTAGCACCGGGGAGCTGTTTTTT.

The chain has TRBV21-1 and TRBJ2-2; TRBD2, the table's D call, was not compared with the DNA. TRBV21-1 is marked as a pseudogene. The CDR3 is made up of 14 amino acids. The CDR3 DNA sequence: TGTGCCAGCAGCAAAGGAGAGGGCACCGGGGAGCTGTTTTTT. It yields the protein CASSKGEGTGELFF.